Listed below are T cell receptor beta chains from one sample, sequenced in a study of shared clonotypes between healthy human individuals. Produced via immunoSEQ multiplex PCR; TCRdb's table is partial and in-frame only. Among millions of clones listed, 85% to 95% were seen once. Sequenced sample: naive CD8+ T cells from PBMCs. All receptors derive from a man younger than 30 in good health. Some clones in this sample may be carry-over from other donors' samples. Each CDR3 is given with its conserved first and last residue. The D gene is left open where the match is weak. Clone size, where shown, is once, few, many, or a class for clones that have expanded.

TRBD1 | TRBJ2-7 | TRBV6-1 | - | CASSEGTGGPYEQYF | TGTGCCAGCAGTGAAGGGACAGGGGGCCCCTACGAGCAGTACTTC
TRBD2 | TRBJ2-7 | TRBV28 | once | CASSLYSEREGGTVFEQYF | TGTGCCAGCAGTTTATACTCTGAGAGGGAGGGCGGGACGGTCTTCGAGCAGTACTTC
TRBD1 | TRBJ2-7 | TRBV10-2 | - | CASSESSDRGGYEQYF | TGCGCCAGCAGTGAGTCGTCGGACAGGGGGGGTTACGAGCAGTACTTC
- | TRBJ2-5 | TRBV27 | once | CASSSDGKETQYF | TGTGCCAGCAGTTCGGACGGTAAAGAGACCCAGTACTTC
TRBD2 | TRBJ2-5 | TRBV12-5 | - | CASGLVGTSGRQETQYF | TGTGCTAGTGGTTTGGTAGGGACTAGCGGGAGGCAAGAGACCCAGTACTTC
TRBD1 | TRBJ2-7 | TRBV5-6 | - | CASSPGPQGIRQYF | TGTGCCAGCAGCCCGGGCCCACAGGGGATTCGGCAGTACTTC
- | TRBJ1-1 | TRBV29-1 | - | CSVGGTEAFF | TGCAGCGTTGGCGGGACTGAAGCTTTCTTT
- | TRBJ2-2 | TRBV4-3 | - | CASSDRDIRSTGELFF | TGCGCCAGCAGCGACCGGGACATTCGGAGCACCGGGGAGCTGTTTTTT
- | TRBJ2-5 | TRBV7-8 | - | CASSLARGGGVETQYF | TGTGCCAGCAGCTTAGCGAGGGGAGGGGGAGTGGAGACCCAGTACTTC
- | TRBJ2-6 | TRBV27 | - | CASSFSGANVLTF | TGTGCCAGCAGTTTCTCGGGGGCCAACGTCCTGACTTTC
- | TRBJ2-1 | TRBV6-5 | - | CASSSGPYNEQFF | TGTGCCAGCAGTTCGGGACCCTACAATGAGCAGTTCTTC
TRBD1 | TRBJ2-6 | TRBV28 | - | CASSRGQGAISGANVLTF | TGTGCCAGCAGCCGAGGACAGGGGGCGATTTCTGGGGCCAACGTCCTGACTTTC
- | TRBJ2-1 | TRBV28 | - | CASSPTDSPYNEQFF | TGTGCCAGCAGTCCAACGGACAGCCCCTACAATGAGCAGTTCTTC
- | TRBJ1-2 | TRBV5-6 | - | CASRDSTFYGYTF | TGTGCCAGCAGGGACAGTACATTCTATGGCTACACCTTC
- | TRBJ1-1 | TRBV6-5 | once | CASSYSRGMNTEAFF | TGTGCCAGCAGTTACTCGCGGGGTATGAACACTGAAGCTTTCTTT
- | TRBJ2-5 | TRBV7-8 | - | CASSLNPAKETQYF | TGTGCCAGCAGCTTAAACCCAGCGAAAGAGACCCAGTACTTC
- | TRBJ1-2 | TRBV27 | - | CASTKARASGGYTF | TGTGCCAGCACCAAGGCACGCGCATCGGGCGGCTACACCTTC
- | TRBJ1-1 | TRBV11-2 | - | CASSLKGPNTEAFF | TGTGCCAGCAGCTTGAAAGGGCCGAACACTGAAGCTTTCTTT
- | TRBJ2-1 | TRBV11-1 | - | CASRRAFNNEQFF | TGTGCCAGCAGACGGGCGTTTAACAATGAGCAGTTCTTC
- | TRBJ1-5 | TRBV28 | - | CASSYLTDGSNQPQHF | TGTGCCAGCAGTTACCTCACGGACGGTAGCAATCAGCCCCAGCATTTT
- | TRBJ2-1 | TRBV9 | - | CASSVVGTGGDEQFF | TGTGCCAGCAGCGTAGTTGGGACTGGGGGCGATGAGCAGTTCTTC
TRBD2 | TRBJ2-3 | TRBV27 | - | CASSLRLAGGPDTQYF | TGTGCCAGCAGTTTAAGGCTAGCGGGAGGTCCGGATACGCAGTATTTT
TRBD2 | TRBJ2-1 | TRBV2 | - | CASTPRLAGSSYNEQFF | TGTGCCAGCACTCCGAGACTAGCGGGGAGCTCCTACAATGAGCAGTTCTTC
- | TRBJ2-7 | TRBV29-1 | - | CSVKQNYEQYF | TGCAGCGTTAAACAGAACTACGAGCAGTACTTC
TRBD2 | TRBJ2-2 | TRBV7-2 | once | CASSPGLAGGPGTGELFF | TGTGCCAGCAGCCCCGGACTAGCGGGAGGGCCGGGCACCGGGGAGCTGTTTTTT
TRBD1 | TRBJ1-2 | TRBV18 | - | CASSPQKTGGYGYTF | TGTGCCAGTTCACCCCAGAAGACAGGGGGCTATGGCTACACCTTC